Reported below is one T cell receptor beta chain. Trimming removed 6 bases from V and 3 bases from J; junction bases left unmatched: 7. This CDR3 is 14 amino acids long. This sample is part of a study of T-cell memory formation after mild COVID-19. Overall study context: TCR clusters were mostly donor specific.

With constant-segment primers, 5'RACE yielded cDNA libraries of TCR alpha and TCR beta that carried sample barcodes and UMIs. TCRdb reprocessed the 5' RACE reads via MiXCR and lists one record per CDR3 protein. Of around 210,000 distinct CDR3 sequences listed, just over 9.5% are singletons. The chain is built from TRBV12-3 or TRBV12-4 and TRBJ1-2; 7 positions agree with TRBD1. Material: PBMCs or a T cell subset sorted from them (not recorded which). The sequence was obtained from a man between 18 and 35 years old who had mild COVID-19 (a few samples of this study predate the infection). Cell type and time point are not known. CDR3 residues: CASSPSGGYYGYTF. CDR3 sequence (DNA): TGTGCCAGCAGCCCCTCAGGGGGATACTATGGCTACACCTTC.